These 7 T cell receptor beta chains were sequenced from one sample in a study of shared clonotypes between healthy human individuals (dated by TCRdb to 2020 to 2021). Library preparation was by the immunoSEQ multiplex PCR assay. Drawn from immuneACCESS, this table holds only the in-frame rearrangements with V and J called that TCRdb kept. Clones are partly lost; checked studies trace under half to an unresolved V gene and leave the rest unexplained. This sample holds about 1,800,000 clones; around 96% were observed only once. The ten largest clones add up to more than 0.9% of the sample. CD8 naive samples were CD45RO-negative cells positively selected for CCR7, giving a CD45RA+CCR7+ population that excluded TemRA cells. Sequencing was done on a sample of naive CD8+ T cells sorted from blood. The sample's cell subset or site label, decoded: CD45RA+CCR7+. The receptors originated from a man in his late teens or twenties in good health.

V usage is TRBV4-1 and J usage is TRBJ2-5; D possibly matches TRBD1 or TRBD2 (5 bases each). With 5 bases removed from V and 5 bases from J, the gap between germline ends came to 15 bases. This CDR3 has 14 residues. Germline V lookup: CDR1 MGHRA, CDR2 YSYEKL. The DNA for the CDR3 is TGCGCCAGCAGCAGTACGGTCAGGGACGAGACCCAGTACTTC. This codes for CASSSTVRDETQYF.

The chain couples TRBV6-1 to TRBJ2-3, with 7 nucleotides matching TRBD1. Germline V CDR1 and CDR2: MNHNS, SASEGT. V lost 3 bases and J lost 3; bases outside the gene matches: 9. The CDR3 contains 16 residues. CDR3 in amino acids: CASSDAPRQGTDTQYF. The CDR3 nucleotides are TGTGCCAGCAGTGACGCCCCCCGACAGGGAACAGATACGCAGTATTTT.

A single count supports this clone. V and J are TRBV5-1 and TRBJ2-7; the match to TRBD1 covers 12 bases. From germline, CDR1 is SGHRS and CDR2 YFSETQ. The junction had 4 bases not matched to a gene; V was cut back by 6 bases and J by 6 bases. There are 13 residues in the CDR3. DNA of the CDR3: TGCGCCAGCACCGGGACAGGGGGCGTCGAGCAGTACTTC. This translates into CASTGTGGVEQYF.

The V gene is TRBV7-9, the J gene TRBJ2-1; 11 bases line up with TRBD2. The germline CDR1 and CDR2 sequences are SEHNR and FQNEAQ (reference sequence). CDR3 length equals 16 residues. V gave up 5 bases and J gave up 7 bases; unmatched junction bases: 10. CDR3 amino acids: CASSPILAGVRNEQFF. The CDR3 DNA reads TGTGCCAGCAGCCCCATACTAGCGGGAGTTCGGAATGAGCAGTTCTTC.

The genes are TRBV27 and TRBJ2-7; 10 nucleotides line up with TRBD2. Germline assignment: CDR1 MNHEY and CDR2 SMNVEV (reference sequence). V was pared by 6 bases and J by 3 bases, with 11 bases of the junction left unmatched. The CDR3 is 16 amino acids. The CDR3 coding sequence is TGTGCCAGCAGATCTCCATCTAGCGGGGGCCTCTACGAGCAGTACTTC. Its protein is CASRSPSSGGLYEQYF.

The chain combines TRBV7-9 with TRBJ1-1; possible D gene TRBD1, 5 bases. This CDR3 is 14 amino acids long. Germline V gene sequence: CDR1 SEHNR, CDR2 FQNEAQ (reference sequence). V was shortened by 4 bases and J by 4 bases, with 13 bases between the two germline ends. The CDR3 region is CASSWGFMGTEAFF. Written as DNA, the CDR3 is TGTGCCAGCAGCTGGGGGTTTATGGGCACTGAAGCTTTCTTT.

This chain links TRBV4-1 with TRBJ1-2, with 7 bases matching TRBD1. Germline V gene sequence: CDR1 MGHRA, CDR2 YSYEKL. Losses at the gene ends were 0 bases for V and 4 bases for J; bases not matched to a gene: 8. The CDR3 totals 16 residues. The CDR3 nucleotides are TGCGCCAGCAGCCAAGATGAGCGACAGGGCCCCTATGGCTACACCTTC. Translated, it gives CASSQDERQGPYGYTF.